This T cell receptor beta chain stems from a study of blood T cell repertoires in COVID-19. Across the study: COVID-19 samples collected from the United States, Italy and Spain covered acute and convalescent phases. Sources were T cells, B-cell-depleted T cells, or PBMCs; the material itself was cDNA or gDNA.

CDR3 length: 14 residues. Germline V gene lookup returns CDR1 SNHLY and CDR2 FYNNEI. V lost 2 bases to trimming and J lost 6 bases, with 8 bases between them. Original processing methods: Reference gene primers were amplified, and this amplification served to estimate nucleated cell counts. This table comes from immunoSEQ multiplex PCR, and its TCRdb copy is limited to in-frame clones, with some not included. D and trimming were read from the DNA, whereas the V and J calls and clone size are those reported in that table. Of 120,000 to 150,000 clones in the sample, roughly 77% were seen once. This receptor was identified in a man aged 55 to 69 with acute or convalescent COVID-19. The specimen was peripheral blood. V and J are TRBV2 and TRBJ1-6; maybe TRBD1 (6 bases). CDR3 DNA sequence: TGTGCCAGCAGTGAAAGGACAGCTAATTCACCCCTCCACTTT. This translates into CASSERTANSPLHF.